The 17 T cell receptor beta chains given below trace back to one sample, sequenced in a study of blood T cell repertoires in COVID-19. The data were produced by immunoSEQ multiplex PCR, yet TCRdb's version contains in-frame clones alone and is incomplete. Found here are roughly 240,000 clones, around 84% of them singletons; the top ten hold 2% to 2.5%. Sequenced input: peripheral blood. The receptors were sampled from a man between 40 and 49 years old who had recovered from COVID-19.

The J gene is TRBJ2-1, the V gene TRBV30; D is perhaps TRBD1 (8 bases). Trimming removed 0 bases at V and 0 bases at J, with 21 bases between. This CDR3 has 19 residues. Germline lookup yields CDR1 GTSNPN and CDR2 SVGIG (reference sequence). The CDR3, as DNA: TGTGCCTGGAGTGTAAAAGGACAGGGTGGCGGGAGCTCCTACAATGAGCAGTTCTTC. Its translation: CAWSVKGQGGGSSYNEQFF.

The chain combines TRBV6-1 with TRBJ1-5; perhaps TRBD1 as D (5 bases). Trimming shortened V by 2 bases and J by 4 bases, and 21 bases separated the two germline ends. Germline CDR1 MNHNS, CDR2 SASEGT. The CDR3 covers 18 residues. This chain's CDR3 is CASSEWSISGGKNQPQHF. The CDR3 DNA reads as TGTGCCAGCAGTGAATGGTCTATTAGCGGGGGAAAGAATCAGCCCCAGCATTTT.

This chain links TRBV9 with TRBJ1-6, with 8 bases aligning to TRBD1. This CDR3 has 18 amino acids. With 4 bases clipped from V and 0 bases from J, the junction kept 9 bases outside the gene matches. Germline loops: CDR1 SGDLS, CDR2 YYNGEE. The CDR3 loop is CASSRGQGLSSYNSPLHF. The CDR3 bases are TGTGCCAGCAGCCGAGGACAGGGCCTTAGCTCCTATAATTCACCCCTCCACTTT.

The V gene is TRBV11-3, the J gene TRBJ1-1; a weak D match, TRBD1 (5 bases). V lost 8 bases, J lost 1 base, and 20 bases lay in between. The germline CDR1 and CDR2 sequences are SGHNT and YENEEA. This CDR3 spans 16 amino acids. The CDR3 nucleotides are TGTGCCAGCCTGCAGGGTCCCGGCTCTGGGAACACTGAAGCTTTCTTT. Protein product: CASLQGPGSGNTEAFF.

J is TRBJ1-1 and V is TRBV6-5; TRBD1 matches at 8 bases. Germline V CDR1 and CDR2: MNHEY, SVGAGI. The V and J ends lost 7 bases and 11 bases, in that order; junction bases with no gene match: 9. The CDR3 is made up of 12 amino acids. The CDR3 region is CASTPDRAKAFF. The CDR3 nucleotides read TGTGCCAGCACCCCGGACAGGGCGAAGGCTTTCTTT.

The chain links TRBV7-2 to TRBJ2-1; tentatively, D is TRBD2 (7 bases). CDR3 length equals 15 residues. CDR1 SGHTA and CDR2 FQGNSA come from the germline V gene. V shed 1 base and J shed 5 bases, with 12 bases lying between them. CDR3 in amino acids: CASSLVGGAHNEQFF. In DNA form, the CDR3 reads TGTGCCAGCAGCTTAGTGGGGGGGGCCCACAATGAGCAGTTCTTC.

Turning to this clone: Other DNA sequences of this sample code for an identical CDR3. The chain recombines TRBV7-9 with TRBJ1-2; 8 nucleotides align to TRBD1. CDR1 SEHNR and CDR2 FQNEAQ come from the germline V gene (reference sequence). V was clipped by 5 bases and J by 5 bases; unmatched bases: 4. The CDR3 is 13 residues long. DNA of the CDR3: TGTGCCAGCAGCCCCGGACAGGGTTATGGCTACACCTTC. This encodes CASSPGQGYGYTF.

V usage is TRBV15 and J usage is TRBJ1-2; D unresolved. Germline CDR1 and CDR2: LNHNV and YYDKDF (reference sequence). This CDR3 comprises 13 residues. V lost 4 bases to trimming and J lost 2 bases, with 8 bases between them. In DNA form, the CDR3 reads TGTGCCACCAGCATCGCAGGCAACTATGGCTACACCTTC. This gives the protein CATSIAGNYGYTF.

The chain carries TRBV2 and TRBJ2-2; 10 nucleotides match TRBD2. Looked up from germline, CDR1 is SNHLY and CDR2 is FYNNEI. The length of the CDR3 is 14 residues. Trimming removed 7 bases from V and 9 bases from J; junction bases left unmatched: 8. In nucleotides, the CDR3 is TGTGCCAGCACGGCTAGCGGGAGTGTCTGGGAGCTGTTTTTT. Protein product: CASTASGSVWELFF.

This chain connects TRBV4-3 to TRBJ1-2; D perhaps matches TRBD1 (5 bases). CDR1 is LGHNA and CDR2 is YSLEER in the germline V gene. The CDR3 is 15 residues long. Between the trimmed V and J ends, which lost 4 bases and 3 bases, there was a span of 15 bases. The CDR3 bases are TGCGCCAGCAGCCCGGGACTATTAGGGTACTATGGCTACACCTTC. Its protein is CASSPGLLGYYGYTF.

This sequence joins TRBV10-1 and TRBJ2-1; 7 bases line up with TRBD1. Germline CDR1 WNHNN, CDR2 SYGVQD (reference sequence). The CDR3 consists of 13 residues. V was pared by 4 bases and J by 3 bases, with 0 bases of the junction left unmatched. The CDR3 loop is CASSGDSYNEQFF. The CDR3 bases are TGCGCCAGCAGTGGGGACAGCTACAATGAGCAGTTCTTC.

CDR3 in amino acids: CASGPGGAGENEQFF. The CDR3 DNA follows: TGTGCTAGTGGCCCCGGGGGAGCGGGGGAAAATGAGCAGTTCTTC. V is TRBV12-5 and J is TRBJ2-1; 8 positions agree with TRBD2. This CDR3 is 15 amino acids long. Trimming removed 6 bases from V and 7 bases from J; junction bases left unmatched: 11. Germline assignment: CDR1 LGHNT and CDR2 FRNRAP.

This chain links TRBV15 with TRBJ1-5; D is unresolved. The CDR3 length is 12 residues. V lost 3 bases and J 5 bases, leaving 5 bases between the germline ends. The germline gives CDR1 LNHNV, CDR2 YYDKDF (reference sequence). Here the CDR3 reads CATSSIDQPQHF. The CDR3 DNA follows: TGTGCCACCAGCAGTATCGATCAGCCCCAGCATTTT.

V usage is TRBV5-1 and J usage is TRBJ2-2; the match to TRBD2 covers 10 bases. CDR3 length: 15 amino acids. V lost 1 base and J lost 6; bases outside the gene matches: 3. Germline V gene lookup returns CDR1 SGHRS and CDR2 YFSETQ. In DNA form, the CDR3 reads TGCGCCAGCAGCTTGTTAGCGGGAGGACCCGGGGAGCTGTTTTTT. It specifies CASSLLAGGPGELFF.

The chain combines TRBV10-3 with TRBJ2-1; D possibly corresponds to TRBD2 (6 bases). Germline-derived CDR1 and CDR2 are ENHRY and SYGVKD. Trimming shortened V by 2 bases and J by 10 bases, and 15 bases separated the two germline ends. CDR3 size: 14 residues. CDR3 bases: TGTGCCATCAGTGAGCATGAGCGGGTCGAGGAGCAGTTCTTC. It encodes CAISEHERVEEQFF.

The V gene is TRBV12-5, the J gene TRBJ1-1; 7 nucleotides line up with TRBD1. With V trimmed by 1 base and J by 3 bases, 8 bases remained unmatched. The CDR3 spans 16 residues. Germline V gene data show CDR1 as LGHNT and CDR2 as FRNRAP. The CDR3 protein is CASGLGQGGLDTEAFF. CDR3 bases: TGTGCTAGTGGTTTGGGACAGGGTGGGTTGGACACTGAAGCTTTCTTT.

The rearrangement joins TRBV30 to TRBJ1-4, with D possibly being TRBD1 (6 bases). The CDR3 totals 14 residues. The V and J ends lost 7 bases and 7 bases respectively, with 19 bases between them. Germline assignment: CDR1 GTSNPN and CDR2 SVGIG (reference sequence). The CDR3 DNA is TGTGCCTACTCGAGGGGGTTGGCGGGTGAAAAACTGTTTTTT. Its translation: CAYSRGLAGEKLFF.